This T cell receptor (beta chain) was captured by sequencing in a study of blood T cell repertoires in COVID-19. At the level of the study: PBMCs, B-cell-depleted T cells, or T cells provided the cDNA or gDNA that made up the material.

Germline V gene data show CDR1 as MDHEN and CDR2 as SYDVKM. The CDR3 is 15 amino acids. V dropped 6 bases and J dropped 8; count of bases not matched to a gene: 5. Authors' data handling: Estimation of nucleated cell counts was performed using reference gene primer amplification. The method was immunoSEQ multiplex PCR; TCRdb's version includes in-frame clones alone and lacks a portion of them. Clone size and V and J calls were adopted from that table, with D and trimming inferred from the DNA. The table shows about 490,000 clones, with approximately 85% occurring only once. V and J are TRBV28 and TRBJ2-1; 15 bases align to TRBD2. The sequence was obtained from a human donor in a cohort sampled during active COVID-19. The sample was peripheral blood. The CDR3 DNA reads as TGTGCCAGCAGCGGACTAGCGGGAGGGCCATATGAGCAGTTCTTC. Amino acid sequence: CASSGLAGGPYEQFF.